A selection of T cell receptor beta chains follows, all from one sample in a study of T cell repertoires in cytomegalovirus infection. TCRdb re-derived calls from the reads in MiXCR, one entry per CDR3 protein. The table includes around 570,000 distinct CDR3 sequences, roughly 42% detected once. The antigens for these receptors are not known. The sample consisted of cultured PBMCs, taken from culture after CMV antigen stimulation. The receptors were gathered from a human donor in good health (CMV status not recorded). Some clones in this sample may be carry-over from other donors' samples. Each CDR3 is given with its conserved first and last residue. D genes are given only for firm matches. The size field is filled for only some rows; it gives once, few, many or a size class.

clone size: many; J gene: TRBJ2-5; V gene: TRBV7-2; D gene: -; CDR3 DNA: TGTGCCAGCAGCTTAGTACAGGCGGAGACCCAGTACTTC; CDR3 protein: CASSLVQAETQYF
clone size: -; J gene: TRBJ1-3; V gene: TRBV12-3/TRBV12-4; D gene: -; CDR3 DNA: TGTGCCAGCAGTAGGGGCCCCTTCGGCAGATCTTCTGGAAACACCATATATTTT; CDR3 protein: CASSRGPFGRSSGNTIYF
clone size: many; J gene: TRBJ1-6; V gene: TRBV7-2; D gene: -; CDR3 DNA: TGTGCCAGCAGCTTAGGGCTGACAAATTCACCCCTCCACTTT; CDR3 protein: CASSLGLTNSPLHF
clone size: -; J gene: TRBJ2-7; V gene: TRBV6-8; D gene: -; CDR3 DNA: TGTGCCAGCAGGCAACCCCAGGAAATCTACGAGCAGTACTTC; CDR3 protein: CASRQPQEIYEQYF
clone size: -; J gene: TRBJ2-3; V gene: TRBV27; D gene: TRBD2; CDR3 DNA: TGTGCCACCAGGACTAGCAACACAGATACGCAGTATTTT; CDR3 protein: CATRTSNTDTQYF
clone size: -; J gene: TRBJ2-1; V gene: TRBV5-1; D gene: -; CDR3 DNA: TGCGCCAGCAGCTTGGTAATGCGTGAGCAGTTCTTC; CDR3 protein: CASSLVMREQFF
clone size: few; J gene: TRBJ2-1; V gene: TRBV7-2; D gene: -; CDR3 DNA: TGTGCCAGCAGCCTTGGGGGGAAGGCAGAGCAGTTCTTC; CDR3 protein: CASSLGGKAEQFF
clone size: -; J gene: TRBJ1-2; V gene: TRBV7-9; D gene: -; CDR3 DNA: TGTGCCAGCAGCACCCCTAACTATGGCTACACCTTC; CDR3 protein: CASSTPNYGYTF
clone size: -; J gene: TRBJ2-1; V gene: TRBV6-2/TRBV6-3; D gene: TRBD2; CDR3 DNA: TGTGCCAGCAGTCCCACACGGGAGGACTACAATGAGCAGTTCTTC; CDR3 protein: CASSPTREDYNEQFF
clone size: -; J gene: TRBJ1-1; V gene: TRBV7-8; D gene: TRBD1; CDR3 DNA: TGTGCCAGCAGCCCAACAGGGGATCCCCTGAGGAGGGCTTTCTTT; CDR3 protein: CASSPTGDPLRRAFF
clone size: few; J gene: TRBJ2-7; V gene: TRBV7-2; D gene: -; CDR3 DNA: TGTGCCAGCAGCTCCCCTGTCGGCTCATCCTACGAGCAGTACTTC; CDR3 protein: CASSSPVGSSYEQYF
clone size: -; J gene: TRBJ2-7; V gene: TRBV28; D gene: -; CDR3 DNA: TGTGCCAGCAGTTTGGTAGAAACCTACGAGCAGTACTTC; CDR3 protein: CASSLVETYEQYF
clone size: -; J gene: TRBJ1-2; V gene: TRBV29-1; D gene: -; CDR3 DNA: TGCAGCGTTGAAGACCCGTTCCGCTGGGGTGGCTACACCTTC; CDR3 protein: CSVEDPFRWGGYTF
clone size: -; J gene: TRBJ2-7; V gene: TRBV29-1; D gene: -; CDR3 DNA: TGCAGCGTGCGGGACGCGGCCTACGAGCAGTACTTC; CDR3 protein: CSVRDAAYEQYF
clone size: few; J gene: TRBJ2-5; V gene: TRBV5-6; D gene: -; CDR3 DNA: TGTGCCAGCAGCTTGTTACTAGCCAGGAAGACCCAGTACTTC; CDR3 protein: CASSLLLARKTQYF
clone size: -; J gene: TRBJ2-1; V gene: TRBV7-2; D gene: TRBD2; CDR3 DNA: TGTGCCAGCAGAAGACTAGCTGCCTACAATGAGCAGTTCTTC; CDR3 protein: CASRRLAAYNEQFF
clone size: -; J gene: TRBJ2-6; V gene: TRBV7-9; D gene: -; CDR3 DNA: TGTGCCAGCAGCCTTAGCTATACAGGGCCTGGGGCCAACGTCCTGACTTTC; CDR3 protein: CASSLSYTGPGANVLTF
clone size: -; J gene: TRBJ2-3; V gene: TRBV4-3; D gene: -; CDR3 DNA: TGCGCCAGCAGCGGATCTGATCGCCTCGGTGATACGCAGTATTTT; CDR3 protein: CASSGSDRLGDTQYF